Listed below are T cell receptor beta chains from one sample, sequenced in a study of cytomegalovirus exposure and HLA in healthy donors. Sequencing was performed with immunoSEQ multiplex PCR; in TCRdb, only in-frame clones are kept and a portion is missing. The sample includes about 21,000 clones, about 97% seen only once; the top ten take 8% to 10%. The sample taken for sequencing was PBMCs. The receptors come from a man under 40 in good health and CMV-seropositive. Both conserved end residues are part of each CDR3. The D gene is left open where the match is weak. Clone size, where shown, is once, few, many, or a class for clones that have expanded.

j_gene,d_gene,v_gene,abundance,CDR3nt,CDR3aa
TRBJ2-5,TRBD2,TRBV5-1,once,TGCGCCAGCAGCGTGACTAGCGGGAGGCAAGAGACCCAGTACTTC,CASSVTSGRQETQYF
TRBJ2-7,-,TRBV5-6,-,TGTGCCAGCAGCTTGGGTTTATCGACTGAGCAGTACTTC,CASSLGLSTEQYF
TRBJ2-3,TRBD2,TRBV13,-,TGTGCCAGCAGCTCTCGGGGGGCGGGAGGAATAAGATCAGAGACGCAGTATTTT,CASSSRGAGGIRSETQYF
TRBJ2-5,-,TRBV30,once,TGTGCCTGGAGGTTACAGGGTTCTGCGGAGACCCAGTACTTC,CAWRLQGSAETQYF
TRBJ2-7,-,TRBV28,-,TGTGCCGCACAAAGCGGAACTTACGAGCAGTACTTC,CAAQSGTYEQYF
TRBJ2-1,TRBD2,TRBV9,-,TGTGCCAGCAGCGCTGGTTCTAGCGGGAGCCTCCATGAGCAGTTCTTC,CASSAGSSGSLHEQFF
TRBJ1-2,TRBD1,TRBV6-5,-,TGTGCCAGCAGTTACGAAAGACAGGGGCATGGCTACACCTTC,CASSYERQGHGYTF
TRBJ2-7,TRBD1,TRBV7-3,-,TGTGCCAGCAGCCCCGGACAGGGGGCATTCTACGAGCAGTACTTC,CASSPGQGAFYEQYF
TRBJ1-1,TRBD1,TRBV9,once,TGTGCCAGCAGCACAGGACAGGGAACTGAAGCTTTCTTT,CASSTGQGTEAFF
TRBJ1-5,-,TRBV28,-,TGTGCCAGCAGCCACGGACGGACTCCTAATCAGCCCCAGCATTTT,CASSHGRTPNQPQHF
TRBJ2-2,TRBD2,TRBV5-1,-,TGCGCCAGCAGAAAGAACGGCGGGAGAGAGGACACCGGGGAGCTGTTTTTT,CASRKNGGREDTGELFF
TRBJ2-2,-,TRBV28,-,TGTGCCAGCATCCCCGCGGTCGCCACCGGGGAGCTGTTTTTT,CASIPAVATGELFF
TRBJ2-7,-,TRBV2,-,TGTGCCAGCAGTTTACGGACTCTCTCCTACGAGCAGTACTTC,CASSLRTLSYEQYF
TRBJ2-5,-,TRBV28,once,TGTGCCACCCAATTAGCGAGAGAGACCCAGTACTTC,CATQLARETQYF
TRBJ2-2,-,TRBV11-2,-,TGTGCCAGCAGCCGAGACAGATTTAACACCGGGGAGCTGTTTTTT,CASSRDRFNTGELFF
TRBJ2-7,TRBD2,TRBV28,-,TGTGCCAGCAGTTCCAGCGGGAGGGCCGGGGAGCAGTACTTC,CASSSSGRAGEQYF
TRBJ2-1,-,TRBV5-1,-,TGCGCCAGCAGCTACTTACCGGGACTGGAGAATGAGCAGTTCTTC,CASSYLPGLENEQFF
TRBJ1-2,-,TRBV21-1,-,TGTGCCAGCATCTCTCGGGGTGACCTGAACTATGGCTACACCTTC,CASISRGDLNYGYTF
TRBJ1-1,TRBD1,TRBV5-1,-,TGCGCCAGCAGCTTAACAGGGGGAACCCAGAACACTGAAGCTTTCTTT,CASSLTGGTQNTEAFF
TRBJ1-1,-,TRBV6-1,once,TGTGCCAGCAGTGGATTAAGCCCGGTTGTTGCCACTGAAGCTTTCTTT,CASSGLSPVVATEAFF
TRBJ2-7,-,TRBV5-6,-,TGTGCCAGCAGCTTGAGGGGCCAGGGGCAATTTTACGAGCAGTACTTC,CASSLRGQGQFYEQYF
TRBJ2-4,-,TRBV7-3,-,TGTGCCAGCAGCTTAACGGGGGCAGGGGAAAACATTCAGTACTTC,CASSLTGAGENIQYF
TRBJ2-1,-,TRBV2,-,TGTGCCAGCGGGAGGAGCTCCTACAATGAGCAGTTCTTC,CASGRSSYNEQFF
TRBJ1-2,-,TRBV28,-,TGTGCCAGCAGTTCAGGGGTTTTCTATGGCTACACCTTC,CASSSGVFYGYTF
TRBJ2-5,-,TRBV4-1,-,TGCGCCAGCAGCCACGGAGAGACCCAGTACTTC,CASSHGETQYF
TRBJ2-7,TRBD1,TRBV7-4,once,TGTGCCAGCAGCTTAGACAGGGGGCCCTACGAGCAGTACTTC,CASSLDRGPYEQYF
TRBJ2-1,-,TRBV28,-,TGTGCCAGCAGTTTATTCGGGGGTGGCATTCACCAGGAGCAGTTCTTC,CASSLFGGGIHQEQFF
TRBJ2-3,-,TRBV30,-,TGTGCCTGGAGTGCAAACACAGATACGCAGTATTTT,CAWSANTDTQYF
TRBJ2-7,-,TRBV28,once,TGTGCCAGCCGACGTGGGCAGGGGCCCCGCGAGCAGTACTTC,CASRRGQGPREQYF
TRBJ1-1,-,TRBV5-1,once,TGCGCCAGCAGCAAGCTCGGGGGGAACACTGAAGCTTTCTTT,CASSKLGGNTEAFF
TRBJ1-1,-,TRBV27,-,TGTGCCAGCAGACTACACCCCGGCACTGAAGCTTTCTTT,CASRLHPGTEAFF
TRBJ2-3,TRBD2,TRBV5-4,-,TGTGCCAGCAGCTCTGAGCGGGAGGCTAGAGATACGCAGTATTTT,CASSSEREARDTQYF
TRBJ2-2,-,TRBV30,-,TGTGCCTGGAGTACAAACACCGGGGAGCTGTTTTTT,CAWSTNTGELFF
TRBJ2-1,TRBD1,TRBV27,-,TGTGCCAGCAGTCCCTACTCGACAGGGCTCACCTCCTACAATGAGCAGTTCTTC,CASSPYSTGLTSYNEQFF
TRBJ2-3,TRBD2,TRBV7-8,-,TGTGCCAGCAGCTTAGCGGGAGGACTAGCGGGGCTTACAGATACGCAGTATTTT,CASSLAGGLAGLTDTQYF
TRBJ1-2,TRBD1,TRBV18,-,TGTGCCAGCTCACCGGGACAGGGGCCAAACTATGGCTACACCTTC,CASSPGQGPNYGYTF
TRBJ1-5,TRBD1,TRBV2,once,TGTGCCAGCAGCCCGACAGGGAATCAGCCCCAGCATTTT,CASSPTGNQPQHF
TRBJ1-1,-,TRBV4-1,once,TGCGCCAGCAGCCTTGAAGAGGTGAACACTGAAGCTTTCTTT,CASSLEEVNTEAFF
TRBJ1-3,-,TRBV28,-,TGTGCCAGCAGGACAATGGGCTCTGGAAACACCATATATTTT,CASRTMGSGNTIYF
TRBJ2-1,TRBD2,TRBV9,-,TGTGCCAGCAGCGTAGCGGTAGCGGGAGTGCTTGAGCAGTTCTTC,CASSVAVAGVLEQFF
TRBJ2-7,-,TRBV6-5,-,TGTGCCAGCAGCCAGGATACCAACGAGCAGTACTTC,CASSQDTNEQYF
TRBJ2-7,-,TRBV29-1,few,TGCAGCGGCACCCACCTAGGCGAGCAGTACTTC,CSGTHLGEQYF